The entry below gives a single T cell receptor (beta chain) sequence along with its context. This CDR3 spans 13 amino acids. Germline assignment: CDR1 KGHDR and CDR2 SFDVKD. Unmatched junction bases numbered 3, after V lost 9 bases and J lost 4 bases. Authors' analysis steps: Reference gene primer amplification gave estimated nucleated cell counts. The protocol was immunoSEQ multiplex PCR, while the TCRdb copy is restricted to in-frame clones and leaves out a portion. That table supplies the V and J calls and clone size; D and trimming were determined from the DNA. Altogether about 51,000 clones are present, approximately 86% being singletons, with the ten largest covering 1% to 1.5%. This sample is part of a study of blood T cell repertoires in COVID-19. Study-level background: The origin of the acute and convalescent COVID-19 samples was the United States, Italy and Spain. T cells, B-cell-depleted T cells, or PBMCs provided the cDNA or gDNA that served as material.

The clonotype comes from a man aged 60 to 69 with acute or convalescent COVID-19. Specimen: peripheral blood. This chain joins TRBV24-1 and TRBJ2-2; the match to TRBD2 covers 8 bases. The CDR3 region is CATSGGTTGELFF. CDR3 in DNA: TGTGCCACCTCGGGGGGGACCACCGGGGAGCTGTTTTTT.